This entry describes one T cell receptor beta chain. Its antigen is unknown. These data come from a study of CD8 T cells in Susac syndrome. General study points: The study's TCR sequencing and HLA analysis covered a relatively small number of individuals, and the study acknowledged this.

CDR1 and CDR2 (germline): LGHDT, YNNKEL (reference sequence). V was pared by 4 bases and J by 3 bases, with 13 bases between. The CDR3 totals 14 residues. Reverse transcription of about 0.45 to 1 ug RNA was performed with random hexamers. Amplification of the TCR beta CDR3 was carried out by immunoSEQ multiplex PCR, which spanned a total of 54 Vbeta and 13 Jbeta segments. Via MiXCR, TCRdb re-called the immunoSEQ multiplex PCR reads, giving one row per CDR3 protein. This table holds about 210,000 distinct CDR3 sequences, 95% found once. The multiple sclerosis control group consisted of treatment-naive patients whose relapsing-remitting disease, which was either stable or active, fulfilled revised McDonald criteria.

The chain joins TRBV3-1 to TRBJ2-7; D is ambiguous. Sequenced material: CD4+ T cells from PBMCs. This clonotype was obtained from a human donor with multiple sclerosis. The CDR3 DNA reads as TGTGCCAGCAGCCCCTGGGCGGTTCGCTACGAGCAGTACTTC. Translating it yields CASSPWAVRYEQYF.